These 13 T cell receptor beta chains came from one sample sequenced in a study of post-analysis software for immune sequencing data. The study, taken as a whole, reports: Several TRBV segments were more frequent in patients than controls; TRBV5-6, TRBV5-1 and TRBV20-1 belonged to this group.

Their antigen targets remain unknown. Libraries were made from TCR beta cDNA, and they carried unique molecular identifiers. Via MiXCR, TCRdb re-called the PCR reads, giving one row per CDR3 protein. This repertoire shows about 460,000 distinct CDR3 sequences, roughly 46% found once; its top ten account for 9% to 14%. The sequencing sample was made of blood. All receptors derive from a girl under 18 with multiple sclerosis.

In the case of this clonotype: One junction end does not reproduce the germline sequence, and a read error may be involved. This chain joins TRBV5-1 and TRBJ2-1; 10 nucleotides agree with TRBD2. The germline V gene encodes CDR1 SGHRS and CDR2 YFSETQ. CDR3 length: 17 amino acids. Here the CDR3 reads CVSSLAGGLAWPGEQFF. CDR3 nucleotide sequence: TGCGTCAGCAGCTTGGCGGGGGGACTAGCGTGGCCGGGGGAGCAGTTCTTC.

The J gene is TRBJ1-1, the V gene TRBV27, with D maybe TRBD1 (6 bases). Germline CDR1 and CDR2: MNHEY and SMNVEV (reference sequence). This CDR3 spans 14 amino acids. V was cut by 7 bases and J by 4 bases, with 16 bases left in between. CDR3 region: CASKDSRRGTEAFF. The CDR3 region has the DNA TGTGCCAGCAAGGACAGTCGTCGGGGCACTGAAGCTTTCTTT.

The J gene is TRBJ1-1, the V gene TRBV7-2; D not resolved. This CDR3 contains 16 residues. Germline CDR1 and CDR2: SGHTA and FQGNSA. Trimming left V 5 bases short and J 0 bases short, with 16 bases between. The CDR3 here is CASSIHLEGMNTEAFF. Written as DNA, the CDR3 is TGTGCCAGCAGCATACACTTGGAGGGTATGAACACTGAAGCTTTCTTT.

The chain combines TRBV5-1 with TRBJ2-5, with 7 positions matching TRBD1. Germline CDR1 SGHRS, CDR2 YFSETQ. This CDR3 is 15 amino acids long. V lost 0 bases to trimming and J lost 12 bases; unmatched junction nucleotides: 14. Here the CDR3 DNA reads TGCGCCAGCAGCTTGGCGGTTACAGGGGACCATGAGGAGTACTTC. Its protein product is CASSLAVTGDHEEYF.

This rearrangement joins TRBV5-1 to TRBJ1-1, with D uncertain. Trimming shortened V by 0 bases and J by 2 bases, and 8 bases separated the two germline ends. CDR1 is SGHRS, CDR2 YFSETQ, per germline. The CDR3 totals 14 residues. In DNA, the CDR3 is TGCGCCAGCAGCTTGGGCGAGCCTAACACTGAAGCTTTCTTT. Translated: CASSLGEPNTEAFF. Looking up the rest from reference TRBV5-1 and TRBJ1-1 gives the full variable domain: KAGVTQTPRYLIKTRGQQVTLSCSPISGHRSVSWYQQTPGQGLQFLFEYFSETQRNKGNFPGRFSGRQFSNSRSEMNVSTLELGDSALYLCASSLGEPNTEAFFGQGTRLTVV.

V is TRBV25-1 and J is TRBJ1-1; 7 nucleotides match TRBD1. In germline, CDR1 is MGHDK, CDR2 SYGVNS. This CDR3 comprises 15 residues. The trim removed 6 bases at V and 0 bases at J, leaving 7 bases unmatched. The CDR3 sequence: CASRLTGSMNTEAFF. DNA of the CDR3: TGTGCCAGCAGGTTGACAGGGAGCATGAACACTGAAGCTTTCTTT.

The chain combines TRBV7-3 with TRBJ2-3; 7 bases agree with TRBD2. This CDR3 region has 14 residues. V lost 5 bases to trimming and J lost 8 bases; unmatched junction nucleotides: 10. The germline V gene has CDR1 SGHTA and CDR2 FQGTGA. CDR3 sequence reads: CASSPGQRGGTQYF. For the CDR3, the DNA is TGTGCCAGCAGCCCGGGGCAGCGGGGCGGTACGCAGTATTTT.

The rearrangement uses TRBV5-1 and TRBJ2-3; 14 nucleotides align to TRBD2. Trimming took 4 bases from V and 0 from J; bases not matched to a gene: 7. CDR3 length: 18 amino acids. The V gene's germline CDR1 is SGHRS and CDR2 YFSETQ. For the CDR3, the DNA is TGCGCCAGCAGCGGGACTAGCGGGAGTGATTTTAGCACAGATACGCAGTATTTT. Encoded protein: CASSGTSGSDFSTDTQYF.

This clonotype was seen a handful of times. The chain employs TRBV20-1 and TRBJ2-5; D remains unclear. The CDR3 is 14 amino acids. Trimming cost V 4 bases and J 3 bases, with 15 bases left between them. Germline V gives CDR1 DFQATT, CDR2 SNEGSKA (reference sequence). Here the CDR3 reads CSANHRTGKETQYF. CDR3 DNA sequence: TGCAGTGCTAATCATAGGACGGGCAAAGAGACCCAGTACTTC.

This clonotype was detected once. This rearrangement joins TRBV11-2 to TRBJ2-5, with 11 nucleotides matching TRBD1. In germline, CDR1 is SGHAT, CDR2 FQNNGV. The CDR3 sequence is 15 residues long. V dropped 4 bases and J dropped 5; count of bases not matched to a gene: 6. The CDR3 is CASSWTGGPGETQYF. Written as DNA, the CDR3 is TGTGCCAGCAGCTGGACAGGGGGCCCAGGGGAGACCCAGTACTTC.

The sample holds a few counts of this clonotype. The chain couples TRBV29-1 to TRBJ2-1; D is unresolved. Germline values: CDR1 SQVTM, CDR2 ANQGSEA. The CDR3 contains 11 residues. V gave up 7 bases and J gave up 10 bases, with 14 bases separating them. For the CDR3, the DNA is TGCAGCGCCAGACCGCCTAGGGAGCAGTTCTTC. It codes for CSARPPREQFF.

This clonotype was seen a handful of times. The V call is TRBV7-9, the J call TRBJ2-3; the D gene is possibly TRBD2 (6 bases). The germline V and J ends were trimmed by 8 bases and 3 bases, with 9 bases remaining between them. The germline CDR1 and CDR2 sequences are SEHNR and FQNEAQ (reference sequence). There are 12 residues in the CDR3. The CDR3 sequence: CASRAGTDTQYF. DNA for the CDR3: TGTGCCAGCCGGGCGGGGACAGATACGCAGTATTTT.

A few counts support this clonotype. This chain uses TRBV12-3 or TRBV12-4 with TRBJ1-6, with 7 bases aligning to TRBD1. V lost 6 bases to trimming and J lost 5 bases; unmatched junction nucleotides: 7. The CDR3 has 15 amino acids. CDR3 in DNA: TGTGCCAGCAGCCGTGGGACAGATAATAATTCACCCCTCCACTTT. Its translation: CASSRGTDNNSPLHF.